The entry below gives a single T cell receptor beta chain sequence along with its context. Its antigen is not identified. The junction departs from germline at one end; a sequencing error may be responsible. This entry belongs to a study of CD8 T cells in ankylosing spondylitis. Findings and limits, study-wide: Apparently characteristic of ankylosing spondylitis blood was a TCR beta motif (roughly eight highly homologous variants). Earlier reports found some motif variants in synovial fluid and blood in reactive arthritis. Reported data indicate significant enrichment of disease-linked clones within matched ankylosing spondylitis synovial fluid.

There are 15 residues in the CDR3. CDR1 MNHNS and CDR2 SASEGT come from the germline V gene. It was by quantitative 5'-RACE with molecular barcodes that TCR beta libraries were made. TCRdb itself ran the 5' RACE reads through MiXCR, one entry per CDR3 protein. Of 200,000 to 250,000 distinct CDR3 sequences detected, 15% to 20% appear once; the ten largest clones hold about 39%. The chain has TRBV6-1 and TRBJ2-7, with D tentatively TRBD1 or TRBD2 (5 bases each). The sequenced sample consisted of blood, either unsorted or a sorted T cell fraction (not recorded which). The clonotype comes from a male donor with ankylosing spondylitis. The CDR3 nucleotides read TGTGCCAGCAGGGAAGCGGCAGAGGGGTCCGGCGAGCAGTACTTC. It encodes CASREAAEGSGEQYF.